This passage covers 12 T cell receptor beta chains from one sample sequenced in a study of OX40 agonist ivuxolimab in advanced cancers. The protocol was immunoSEQ multiplex PCR, while the TCRdb copy is restricted to in-frame clones and leaves out a portion. The sample lists 75,000 or so clones; 84% were seen once. The material sequenced was CD4+ or CD8+ T cells sorted from blood, taken in a trial of the OX40 agonist ivuxolimab. All receptors come from an adult with an advanced solid tumor such as melanoma, head and neck, liver or kidney cancer.

The rearrangement joins TRBV7-9 to TRBJ1-2, with a possible D match to TRBD1 (6 bases). The CDR3 loop spans 17 amino acids. Germline-derived CDR1 and CDR2 are SEHNR and FQNEAQ (reference sequence). V was shortened by 3 bases and J by 2 bases, with 19 bases between the two germline ends. The CDR3 DNA sequence: TGTGCCAGCAGCTTGGACCGTGCCGGGACAACCAACTATGGCTACACCTTC. This encodes CASSLDRAGTTNYGYTF.

The CDR3 loop is CAWSTNRGGRAFF. CDR3 nucleotide sequence: TGTGCCTGGAGTACGAACAGAGGGGGTAGGGCTTTCTTT. This rearrangement joins TRBV30 to TRBJ1-1; tentative D call: TRBD1 (6 bases). Trimming took off 2 bases at V and 11 bases at J, with 18 bases between the two ends. CDR1 is GTSNPN and CDR2 is SVGIG in the germline V gene (reference sequence). This CDR3 has 13 amino acids.

The chain couples TRBV30 to TRBJ2-5; D remains ambiguous. The CDR3 has 11 residues. The V end lost 1 base, the J end lost 4 bases, and 4 bases lay between the germline ends. The germline V gene encodes CDR1 GTSNPN and CDR2 SVGIG (reference sequence). CDR3 loop: CAWSGRETQYF. The CDR3 DNA follows: TGTGCCTGGAGTGGGAGAGAGACCCAGTACTTC.

The gene calls are TRBV29-1 and TRBJ2-1; possibly TRBD2 for D (6 bases). The CDR3 has 11 residues. V was shortened by 6 bases and J by 10 bases, with 13 bases between the two germline ends. Germline-derived CDR1 and CDR2 are SQVTM and ANQGSEA. The CDR3 sequence is CSVADLAEQFF. The CDR3 bases are TGCAGCGTCGCCGACCTAGCGGAGCAGTTCTTC.

The chain carries TRBV6-5 and TRBJ1-1; TRBD1 is a possible D gene (5 bases). This CDR3 spans 14 amino acids. Germline loops: CDR1 MNHEY, CDR2 SVGAGI. Deletions cut 4 bases from V and 5 bases from J, with 14 bases between. CDR3 bases: TGTGCCAGCAGTTCCAGGGTGTGGGAAACTGAAGCTTTCTTT. This encodes CASSSRVWETEAFF.

V gene TRBV5-4 combines with J gene TRBJ1-4; no firm D call. Trimming pared 3 bases from V and 5 bases from J, leaving 5 bases between. CDR3 length: 12 residues. Germline-derived CDR1 and CDR2 are SGHNT and YYREEE (reference sequence). The CDR3 region has the DNA TGTGCCAGCAGCTCACCCAATGAAAAACTGTTTTTT. Protein sequence: CASSSPNEKLFF.

The J gene is TRBJ2-3, the V gene TRBV7-2, with D possibly being TRBD1 or TRBD2 (5 bases each). V lost 1 base to trimming and J lost 0 bases, with 14 bases between them. The CDR3 has 17 amino acids. Germline V lookup: CDR1 SGHTA, CDR2 FQGNSA. In nucleotides, the CDR3 is TGTGCCAGCAGCTTAGGAGGGAGTGGGGCTAGCACAGATACGCAGTATTTT. This translates into CASSLGGSGASTDTQYF.

This chain links TRBV9 with TRBJ2-3; 12 nucleotides agree with TRBD2. CDR1 is SGDLS and CDR2 is YYNGEE in the germline V gene. There are 17 residues in the CDR3. V was clipped by 1 base and J by 5 bases; unmatched bases: 8. The DNA of the CDR3 is TGTGCCAGCAGCGTATTTGAGACTAGCGGGAGTAGAGATACGCAGTATTTT. Its protein is CASSVFETSGSRDTQYF.

This clone was seen more than once but under ten times. One end of the junction fails to match germline, which may point to a read error. This CDR3 reads CASSYSTNSNQPQHF. In nucleotides, the CDR3 is TGTGCCAGCAGCTACTCAACCAATAGCAATCAGCCCCAGCATTTT. The chain joins TRBV6-5 to TRBJ1-5, with no clear D. Germline lookup yields CDR1 MNHEY and CDR2 SVGAGI. This CDR3 contains 15 residues.

This chain joins TRBV30 and TRBJ1-1; 9 positions agree with TRBD1. The CDR3 is 12 residues long. Looked up from germline, CDR1 is GTSNPN and CDR2 is SVGIG (reference sequence). V dropped 1 base and J dropped 10; count of bases not matched to a gene: 4. CDR3 bases: TGTGCCTGGAGTGCGTGGACAGGGGTAGCTTTCTTT. Encoded protein: CAWSAWTGVAFF.

The chain is built from TRBV9 and TRBJ2-2, with D perhaps given as TRBD1 or TRBD2 (6 bases each). Germline V CDR1 and CDR2: SGDLS, YYNGEE. The CDR3 covers 16 residues. V was clipped by 0 bases and J by 1 base, with 10 bases between them. The CDR3 spells CASSVEGGLNTGELFF. In DNA form, the CDR3 reads TGTGCCAGCAGCGTAGAAGGGGGACTGAACACCGGGGAGCTGTTTTTT.

This clone is a singleton in its sample. V usage is TRBV19 and J usage is TRBJ2-6, with D uncertain. CDR3 length equals 17 residues. CDR1 is LNHDA, CDR2 SQIVND, per germline (reference sequence). V lost 0 bases, J lost 4 bases, and 13 bases lay in between. The CDR3 DNA is TGTGCCAGTAGTATAGATAGGTGGGTAACGGGGGCCAACGTCCTGACTTTC. Protein sequence: CASSIDRWVTGANVLTF.